This T cell receptor (beta chain) came from a study of blood T cell repertoires in COVID-19. Turning to the study itself: Samples of COVID-19 (acute and convalescent) were obtained from the United States, Italy and Spain. PBMCs, B-cell-depleted T cells, or T cells provided the cDNA or gDNA that made up the material.

Authors' methods: Reference gene primer amplification yielded estimated nucleated cell counts. The assay was immunoSEQ multiplex PCR, and TCRdb's table has in-frame clones only and misses some. V, J and clone size derive from that table, while D and trimming were established from the DNA sequence. The table has about 200,000 clones, under 90% seen once. Seattle researchers signed up patients amid active infection and tracked them longitudinally. Germline V lookup: CDR1 SGHRS, CDR2 YFSETQ. This CDR3 has 19 residues. V shed 6 bases, J shed 2 bases, and the junction held 15 bases outside the gene matches.

The sequence was collected from a person aged 65 to 85 with COVID-19, enrolled during active disease. The J gene is TRBJ2-6, the V gene TRBV5-1, with 9 bases matching TRBD1. The specimen sequenced was peripheral blood. Written as DNA, the CDR3 is TGCGCCAGCACTTTTAACAGTGTGGGACAGGGAGCTGGGGCCAACGTCCTGACTTTC. It is translated as CASTFNSVGQGAGANVLTF. Using reference TRBV5-1 and TRBJ2-6 for the parts outside the CDR3, the full variable domain is KAGVTQTPRYLIKTRGQQVTLSCSPISGHRSVSWYQQTPGQGLQFLFEYFSETQRNKGNFPGRFSGRQFSNSRSEMNVSTLELGDSALYLCASTFNSVGQGAGANVLTFGAGSRLTVL.